Following are 27 T cell receptor beta chains from one sample sequenced in a study of T cell responses to AZD1222 COVID-19 vaccine. The method was immunoSEQ multiplex PCR; TCRdb's version includes in-frame clones alone and lacks a portion of them. The data contain around 95,000 clones, around nine tenths of them singletons. The material was peripheral blood, obtained on day 0 of AZD1222 vaccination. The origin of the receptors is an adult in good health.

The genes are TRBV7-3 and TRBJ2-5; D gene ambiguous. This CDR3 has 14 residues. Germline values: CDR1 SGHTA, CDR2 FQGTGA. Trimming left V 5 bases short and J 2 bases short, with 12 bases between. This CDR3 is CASSQDGLQETQYF. CDR3 DNA: TGTGCCAGCAGCCAAGACGGATTACAAGAGACCCAGTACTTC.

This clone was detected a few times. This CDR3 is also generated by other DNA sequences in the sample. The rearrangement uses TRBV5-1 and TRBJ1-5, with no clear D. V lost 0 bases and J 1 base, leaving 8 bases between the germline ends. CDR1 is SGHRS, CDR2 YFSETQ, per germline. CDR3 length equals 15 residues. In DNA form, the CDR3 reads TGCGCCAGCAGCTTGGGAGGGCAAAGCAATCAGCCCCAGCATTTT. Protein sequence: CASSLGGQSNQPQHF.

The chain links TRBV3-1 (or the pseudogene TRBV3-2) to TRBJ1-2, with D possibly being TRBD1 (6 bases). V was trimmed by 0 bases and J by 4 bases, leaving 12 bases between them. Germline-derived CDR1 and CDR2 are LGHDT and YNNKEL (reference sequence). The CDR3 spans 15 residues. CDR3 sequence (DNA): TGTGCCAGCAGCCAAGAACAGGGCCGATCCTATGGCTACACCTTC. This encodes CASSQEQGRSYGYTF.

This chain links TRBV9 with TRBJ2-2; 11 bases match TRBD1. This CDR3 has 15 residues. V gave up 4 bases and J gave up 4 bases; unmatched junction bases: 3. CDR1 and CDR2 (germline): SGDLS, YYNGEE. CDR3 residues: CASSYGQGATGELFF. The CDR3 nucleotides are TGTGCCAGCAGCTACGGACAGGGGGCCACCGGGGAGCTGTTTTTT. Variable domain in full (rest from reference TRBV9 and TRBJ2-2): DSGVTQTPKHLITATGQRVTLRCSPRSGDLSVYWYQQSLDQGLQFLIQYYNGEERAKGNILERFSAQQFPDLHSELNLSSLELGDSALYFCASSYGQGATGELFFGEGSRLTVL.

The chain uses TRBV7-2 and TRBJ1-1, with 7 bases lining up with TRBD1. The CDR3 runs to 16 residues. V lost 5 bases, J lost 5 bases, and 14 bases stayed unmatched. The germline V gene has CDR1 SGHTA and CDR2 FQGNSA. This CDR3 reads CASSPLATGRLTEAFF. The CDR3 coding sequence is TGTGCCAGCAGCCCCTTGGCGACAGGGAGGTTAACTGAAGCTTTCTTT. Filled out from reference TRBV7-2 and TRBJ1-1, the complete variable domain reads GAGVSQSPSNKVTEKGKDVELRCDPISGHTALYWYRQSLGQGLEFLIYFQGNSAPDKSGLPSDRFSAERTGGSVSTLTIQRTQQEDSAVYLCASSPLATGRLTEAFFGQGTRLTVV.

The chain has TRBV21-1 and TRBJ2-5; the table's D call, TRBD2, has no DNA check behind it. TRBV21-1 is given as a pseudogene. The CDR3 extends over 15 amino acids. The CDR3 loop is CASSIGLARDETQYF. The CDR3 nucleotides are TGTGCCAGCAGCATCGGACTAGCGAGGGACGAGACCCAGTACTTC.

The J gene is TRBJ1-1, the V gene TRBV7-8; D gene ambiguous. The germline V gene encodes CDR1 SGHVS and CDR2 FQNEAQ. Trimming cost V 0 bases and J 0 bases, with 11 bases left between them. CDR3 length: 16 amino acids. The CDR3: CASSLALDGMNTEAFF. In DNA form, the CDR3 reads TGTGCCAGCAGCTTAGCCTTGGACGGCATGAACACTGAAGCTTTCTTT.

As DNA, the CDR3 is TGTGCTAGTGGTTTGGTACTGGGTAGCGGGAGCAATGAGCAGTTCTTC. It translates to CASGLVLGSGSNEQFF. The chain employs TRBV12-5 and TRBJ2-1, with 9 bases matching TRBD2. The CDR3 sequence is 16 residues long. The junction had 6 bases not matched to a gene; V was cut back by 0 bases and J by 6 bases. Germline CDR1 LGHNT, CDR2 FRNRAP.

The table lists this clone with a count of one. The chain combines TRBV6-6 with TRBJ1-1, with TRBD1 identical over 9 bases. Trimming at V came to 0 bases and at J to 5 bases, leaving 4 bases not matched to a gene. In germline, CDR1 is MNHNY, CDR2 SVGAGI (reference sequence). This CDR3 spans 15 amino acids. The CDR3 region is CASSYSTGQGTEAFF. CDR3 coding DNA: TGTGCCAGCAGTTACTCGACCGGACAGGGGACTGAAGCTTTCTTT.

CDR3 DNA: TGCAGTGCTTTTCGGCTCACTGAAGCTTTCTTT. Residues: CSAFRLTEAFF. This chain joins TRBV20-1 and TRBJ1-1; D gene ambiguous. The germline gives CDR1 DFQATT, CDR2 SNEGSKA (reference sequence). The CDR3 covers 11 residues. Trimming cost V 5 bases and J 4 bases, with 8 bases left between them.

The J gene is TRBJ1-6, the V gene TRBV2, with D unresolved. CDR1 and CDR2 from the germline V gene are SNHLY and FYNNEI. V shed 6 bases and J shed 8 bases, with 8 bases lying between them. This CDR3 spans 12 amino acids. CDR3 amino acids: CASRVDDSPLHF. DNA for the CDR3: TGTGCCAGCAGAGTGGACGATTCACCCCTCCACTTT.

The chain uses TRBV27 and TRBJ1-1, with D possibly being TRBD1 (5 bases). CDR1 is MNHEY, CDR2 SMNVEV, per germline (reference sequence). The CDR3 spans 13 residues. V lost 8 bases and J 4 bases, leaving 14 bases between the germline ends. The CDR3 DNA sequence: TGTGCCAGCCGCCTTGGGGGGACCACTGAAGCTTTCTTT. Protein product: CASRLGGTTEAFF.

V is TRBV11-3 and J is TRBJ2-2, with D perhaps matching TRBD2 (5 bases). CDR3 length: 16 amino acids. Trimming removed 5 bases at V and 3 bases at J, with 16 bases between. Germline CDR1 SGHNT, CDR2 YENEEA. The CDR3 DNA reads as TGTGCCAGCAGCCTATACGGAGTCGGGGACACCGGGGAGCTGTTTTTT. This translates into CASSLYGVGDTGELFF.

This clone has a single count. CDR3 region: CSVDGQGASYEQYF. DNA of the CDR3: TGCAGCGTAGACGGACAGGGGGCATCCTACGAGCAGTACTTC. The gene calls are TRBV29-1 and TRBJ2-7; TRBD1 agrees at 11 bases. This CDR3 has 14 amino acids. Germline CDR1 is SQVTM and CDR2 is ANQGSEA. V was pared by 6 bases and J by 1 base, with 5 bases of the junction left unmatched.

V usage is TRBV19 and J usage is TRBJ1-5; no clear D gene. The CDR3 length is 15 residues. V was trimmed by 1 base and J by 0 bases, leaving 7 bases between them. Looked up from germline, CDR1 is LNHDA and CDR2 is SQIVND (reference sequence). The CDR3 sequence is CASSIGRDSNQPQHF. The CDR3 nucleotides are TGTGCCAGTAGTATAGGTCGGGATAGCAATCAGCCCCAGCATTTT.

The chain carries TRBV9 and TRBJ1-4; D unresolved. From germline, CDR1 is SGDLS and CDR2 YYNGEE. Trimming took 1 base from V and 4 from J, leaving 11 bases between them. The CDR3 covers 15 residues. The DNA for the CDR3 is TGTGCCAGCAGCGTAAAGTCTTACCGTAATGAAAAACTGTTTTTT. Its translation: CASSVKSYRNEKLFF.

The chain employs TRBV19 and TRBJ1-1; D unclear. The length of the CDR3 is 15 residues. Germline V lookup: CDR1 LNHDA, CDR2 SQIVND (reference sequence). V was pared by 7 bases and J by 0 bases, with 15 bases between. CDR3 coding DNA: TGTGCCAGTAAGATCTTCGACACTATGAACACTGAAGCTTTCTTT. Amino acid sequence: CASKIFDTMNTEAFF.

The V and J genes are TRBV10-3 and TRBJ1-1; D is ambiguous. Germline CDR1 and CDR2: ENHRY and SYGVKD. This CDR3 is 10 amino acids long. V lost 8 bases and J 4 bases, leaving 5 bases between the germline ends. The CDR3 DNA sequence: TGTGCCATCGGGGTCACTGAAGCTTTCTTT. Translated: CAIGVTEAFF.

V and J are TRBV18 and TRBJ1-3; D remains ambiguous. Per the germline V gene, CDR1 is KGHSH and CDR2 is LQKENI. V lost 3 bases and J lost 2, with 8 bases in between. This CDR3 region has 14 residues. CDR3 nucleotides: TGTGCCAGCTCACCCCCATCCACTGGAAACACCATATATTTT. It yields the protein CASSPPSTGNTIYF.

The DNA for the CDR3 is TGTGCCAGCAGCTTAAATCCGGGGCGCACAGATACGCAGTATTTT. Translating it yields CASSLNPGRTDTQYF. The chain uses TRBV7-3 and TRBJ2-3; D tentatively fits TRBD1 or TRBD2 (5 bases each). Between the trimmed V and J ends, which lost 1 base and 1 base, there was a span of 9 bases. This CDR3 has 15 amino acids. The germline V gene has CDR1 SGHTA and CDR2 FQGTGA. The full variable domain, rest sourced from reference TRBV7-3 and TRBJ2-3, is GAGVSQTPSNKVTEKGKYVELRCDPISGHTALYWYRQSLGQGPEFLIYFQGTGAADDSGLPNDRFFAVRPEGSVSTLKIQRTERGDSAVYLCASSLNPGRTDTQYFGPGTRLTVL.

This chain links TRBV8-1 with TRBJ2-6. TRBV8-1 is termed a pseudogene. This CDR3 contains 16 residues. CDR3 loop: CGSDAEPQSRANVLTF. CDR3 coding DNA: TGTGGCAGTGACGCCGAGCCACAAAGTCGGGCCAACGTCCTGACTTTC.

V and J are TRBV10-3 and TRBJ1-4; D is unresolved. Germline-derived CDR1 and CDR2 are ENHRY and SYGVKD. The V gene lost 3 bases and the J gene lost 3 bases, with 17 bases spanning the gap. The CDR3 is 17 residues long. CDR3 in amino acids: CAISDVPGTLSNEKLFF. For the CDR3, the DNA is TGTGCCATCAGTGATGTTCCAGGAACCTTATCTAATGAAAAACTGTTTTTT.

V gene TRBV27 combines with J gene TRBJ1-1; D perhaps matches TRBD1 (5 bases). The CDR3 has 14 amino acids. Looked up from germline, CDR1 is MNHEY and CDR2 is SMNVEV (reference sequence). The V end was cut by 5 bases, the J end by 3 bases, with 13 bases between. In DNA, the CDR3 is TGTGCCAGCAGTCTTGACAGCGGGGACACTGAAGCTTTCTTT. It translates to CASSLDSGDTEAFF.

The rearrangement joins TRBV11-1 to TRBJ1-1; tentatively, D is TRBD1 (5 bases). The CDR3 has 13 amino acids. Germline V lookup: CDR1 SGHAT, CDR2 FQDESV (reference sequence). Trimming shortened V by 4 bases and J by 3 bases, and 9 bases separated the two germline ends. The CDR3 DNA follows: TGTGCCAGCAGCTCGCAAGGGGACACTGAAGCTTTCTTT. Protein product: CASSSQGDTEAFF.

The chain carries TRBV5-5 and TRBJ2-2; D perhaps matches TRBD1 (6 bases). The CDR3 contains 16 residues. Trimming took 2 bases from V and 4 from J, leaving 15 bases between them. In germline, CDR1 is SGHKS, CDR2 YYEKEE (reference sequence). The CDR3 loop is CASSLGYRETTGELFF. DNA of the CDR3: TGTGCCAGCAGCTTAGGGTACAGGGAAACCACCGGGGAGCTGTTTTTT.

The chain is built from TRBV5-4 and TRBJ1-1; D is unclear. V lost 0 bases and J 3 bases, leaving 3 bases between the germline ends. In germline, CDR1 is SGHNT, CDR2 YYREEE (reference sequence). This CDR3 is built from 12 residues. The CDR3 reads CASSLGYTEAFF. CDR3 in DNA: TGTGCCAGCAGCTTGGGGTACACTGAAGCTTTCTTT.

The J gene is TRBJ2-7, the V gene TRBV19; D uncertain. The CDR3 loop spans 11 amino acids. Trimming cost V 5 bases and J 6 bases, with 8 bases left between them. Germline loops: CDR1 LNHDA, CDR2 SQIVND (reference sequence). The CDR3 region is CASSSVAEQYF. DNA of the CDR3: TGTGCCAGTAGTTCCGTCGCCGAGCAGTACTTC. Full variable domain (rest looked up from reference TRBV19 and TRBJ2-7): DGGITQSPKYLFRKEGQNVTLSCEQNLNHDAMYWYRQDPGQGLRLIYYSQIVNDFQKGDIAEGYSVSREKKESFPLTVTSAQKNPTAFYLCASSSVAEQYFGPGTRLTVT.